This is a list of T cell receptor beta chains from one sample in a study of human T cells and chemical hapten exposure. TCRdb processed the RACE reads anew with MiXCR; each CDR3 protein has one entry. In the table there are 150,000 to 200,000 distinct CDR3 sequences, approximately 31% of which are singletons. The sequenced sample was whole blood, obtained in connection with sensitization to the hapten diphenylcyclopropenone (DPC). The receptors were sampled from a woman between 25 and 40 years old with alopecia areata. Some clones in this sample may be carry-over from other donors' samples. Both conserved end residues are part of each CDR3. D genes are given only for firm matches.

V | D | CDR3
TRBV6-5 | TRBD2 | CASSSTSGRAKVKYF
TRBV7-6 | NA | CASSPVGGANVLTF
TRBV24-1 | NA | CATSEAGTGELFF
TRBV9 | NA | CASSVAGSRAEAFF
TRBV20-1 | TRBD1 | CSAEGAAGANVLTF
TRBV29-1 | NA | CSELDYPDTEAFF
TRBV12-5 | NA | CASGPQTGSNQPQHF
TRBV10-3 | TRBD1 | CAISDRGDEKLFF
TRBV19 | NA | CASSIPAGLGSSNQPQHF
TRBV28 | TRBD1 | CASSLGDREGQPQHF
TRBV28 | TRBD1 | CASSQTGDRGSPLHF